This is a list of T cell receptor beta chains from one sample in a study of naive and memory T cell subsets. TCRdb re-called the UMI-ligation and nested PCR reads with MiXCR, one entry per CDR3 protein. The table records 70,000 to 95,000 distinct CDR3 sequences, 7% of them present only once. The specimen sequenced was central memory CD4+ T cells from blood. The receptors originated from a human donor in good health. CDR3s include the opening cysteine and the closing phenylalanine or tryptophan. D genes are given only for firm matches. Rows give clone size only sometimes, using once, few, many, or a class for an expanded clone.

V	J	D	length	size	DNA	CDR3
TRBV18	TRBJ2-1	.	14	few	TGTGCCAGCTCACCACTCGGCACGGGGGTCGAGCAGTTCTTC	CASSPLGTGVEQFF
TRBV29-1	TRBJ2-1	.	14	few	TGCAGCGTTGTTAAGGGCCTCTCCTACAATGAGCAGTTCTTC	CSVVKGLSYNEQFF
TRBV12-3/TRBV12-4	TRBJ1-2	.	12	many	TGTGCCAGCAGTTCGGGGGCTTATGGCTACACCTTC	CASSSGAYGYTF
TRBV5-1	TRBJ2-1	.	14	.	TGCGCCAGCAGCTTCGAGCAGATATACAATGAGCAGTTCTTC	CASSFEQIYNEQFF
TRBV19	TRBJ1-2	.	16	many	TGTGCCAGTAGTCCCGGCCATCAGGGGAGAAACTATGGCTACACCTTC	CASSPGHQGRNYGYTF
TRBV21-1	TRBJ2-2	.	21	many	TGTGCCAGCAGCAGAGAATTACCCGGGACTAGCGGGAGGGAGGGCACCGGGGAGCTGTTTTTT	CASSRELPGTSGREGTGELFF
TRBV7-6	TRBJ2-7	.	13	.	TGTGCCAGCAGCAGGGGCCCAGAGTACGAGCAGTACTTC	CASSRGPEYEQYF
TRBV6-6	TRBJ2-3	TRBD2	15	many	TGTGCCAGCAGTTATGGTCGGGGGGGCTCAGATACGCAGTATTTT	CASSYGRGGSDTQYF
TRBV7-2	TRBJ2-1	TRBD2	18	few	TGTGCCAGCAGCTTAGTAGGGATGCGGCGGGGGGCCTACAATGAGCAGTTCTTC	CASSLVGMRRGAYNEQFF
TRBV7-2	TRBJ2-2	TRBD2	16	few	TGTGCCAGCAGCTTCCGGACTAGCGGGAGGTCCGGGGAGCTGTTTTTT	CASSFRTSGRSGELFF
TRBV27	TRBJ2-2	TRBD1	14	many	TGTGCCAGCAGTTACCAACAGGGGGCCGGGGAGCTGTTTTTT	CASSYQQGAGELFF
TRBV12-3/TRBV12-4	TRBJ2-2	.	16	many	TGTGCCAGCAGTTTAAAGGGGATCGCGAACACCGGGGAGCTGTTTTTT	CASSLKGIANTGELFF
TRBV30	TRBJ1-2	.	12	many	TGTGCCTGGAGTTCAGATGACTATGGCTACACCTTC	CAWSSDDYGYTF
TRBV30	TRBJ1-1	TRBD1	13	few	TGTGCCTGGGGGACAGGGTTGAACACTGAAGCTTTCTTT	CAWGTGLNTEAFF
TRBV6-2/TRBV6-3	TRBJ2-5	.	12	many	TGTGCCAGCAGTTATCGGTGGGAGACCCAGTACTTC	CASSYRWETQYF
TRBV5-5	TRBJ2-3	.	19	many	TGTGCCAGCAGCTCGGCTAAGGTCAGGAGCAGGGGTAGCACAGATACGCAGTATTTT	CASSSAKVRSRGSTDTQYF
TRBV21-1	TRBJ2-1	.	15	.	TGTGCCAGCAGCAACGTAAAGGGGGGCCACAATGAGCAGTTCTTC	CASSNVKGGHNEQFF
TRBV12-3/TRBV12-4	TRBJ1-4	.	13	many	TGTGCCAGCAGTGGAGTAAGTGGGGAAAAACTGTTTTTT	CASSGVSGEKLFF
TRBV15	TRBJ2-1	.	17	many	TGTGCCACCAGCAGAGATCGGTCCTCCGGTTTTTACAATGAGCAGTTCTTC	CATSRDRSSGFYNEQFF
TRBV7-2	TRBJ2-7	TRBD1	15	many	TGTGCCAGCAGCTTCGCCGGACAGGGTCTTCGAGAGCAGTACTTC	CASSFAGQGLREQYF
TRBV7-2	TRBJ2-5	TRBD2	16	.	TGTGCCAGCAGCTCCGACCAGCGGGAGCGGGGAGAGACCCAGTACTTC	CASSSDQRERGETQYF
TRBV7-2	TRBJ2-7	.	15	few	TGTGCCAGCAGCTTGTCGCAGTGGTTGAAGTACGAGCAGTACTTC	CASSLSQWLKYEQYF
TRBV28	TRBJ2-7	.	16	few	TGTGCCAGCAGTTTACCCGCCGGGGCAGGGGTCCGGGAGCAGTACTTC	CASSLPAGAGVREQYF
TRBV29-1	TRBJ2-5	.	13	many	TGCAGCGTTGTACACACCCCGAAAGAGACCCAGTACTTC	CSVVHTPKETQYF
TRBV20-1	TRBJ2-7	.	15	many	TGCAGTGCTACTCCTGGTGACGCACTATACTACGAGCAGTACTTC	CSATPGDALYYEQYF
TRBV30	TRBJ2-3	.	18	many	TGTGCCTGGAGTTGGTTAGCGGACCCAACAATTACCACAGATACGCAGTATTTT	CAWSWLADPTITTDTQYF